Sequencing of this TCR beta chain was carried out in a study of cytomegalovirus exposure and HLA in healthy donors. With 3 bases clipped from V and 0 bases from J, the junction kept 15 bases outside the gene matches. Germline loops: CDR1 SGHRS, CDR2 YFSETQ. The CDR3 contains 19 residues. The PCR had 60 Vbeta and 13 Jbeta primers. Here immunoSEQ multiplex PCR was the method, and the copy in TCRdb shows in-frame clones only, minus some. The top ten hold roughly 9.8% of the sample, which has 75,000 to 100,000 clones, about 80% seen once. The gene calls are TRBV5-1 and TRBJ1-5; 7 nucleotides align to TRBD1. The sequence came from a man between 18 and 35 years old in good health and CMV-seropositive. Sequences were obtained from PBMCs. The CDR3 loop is CASSSKDGTDSHSNQPQHF. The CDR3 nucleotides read TGCGCCAGCAGCTCGAAGGACGGGACAGACAGCCATAGCAATCAGCCCCAGCATTTT.